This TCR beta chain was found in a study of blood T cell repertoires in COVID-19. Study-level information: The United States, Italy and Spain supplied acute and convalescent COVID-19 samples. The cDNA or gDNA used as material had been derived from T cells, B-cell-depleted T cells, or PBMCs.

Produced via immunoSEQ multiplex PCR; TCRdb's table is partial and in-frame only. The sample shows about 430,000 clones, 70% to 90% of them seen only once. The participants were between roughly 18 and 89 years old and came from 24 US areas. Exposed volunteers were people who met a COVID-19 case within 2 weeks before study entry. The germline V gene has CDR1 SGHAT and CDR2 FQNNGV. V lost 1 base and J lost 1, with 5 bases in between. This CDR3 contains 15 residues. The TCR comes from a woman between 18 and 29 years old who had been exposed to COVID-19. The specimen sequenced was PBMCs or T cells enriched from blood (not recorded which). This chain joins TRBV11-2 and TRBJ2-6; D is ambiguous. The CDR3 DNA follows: TGTGCCAGCAGCTTAGCGGGTTCTGGGGCCAACGTCCTGACTTTC. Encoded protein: CASSLAGSGANVLTF.